These 5 T cell receptor beta chains were sequenced from one sample in a study of radiotherapy plus CTLA-4 blockade in lung cancer. Clones were sequenced by immunoSEQ multiplex PCR, and TCRdb holds only the in-frame ones, with some missing. The sample lists some 110,000 clones; over 65% were seen once. The starting material was peripheral blood, obtained from a patient treated with radiotherapy plus ipilimumab. The receptors come from a human donor with non-small cell lung cancer that progressed on radiotherapy plus ipilimumab. Some clones in this sample may be carry-over from other donors' samples.

This clone was seen once. CDR3: CASSFSDTGFYNEQFF. In DNA, the CDR3 is TGTGCCAGCAGCTTCTCTGACACAGGGTTCTACAATGAGCAGTTCTTC. The J gene is TRBJ2-1, the V gene TRBV5-6, with D possibly TRBD1 on 6 matching bases. Germline assignment: CDR1 SGHDT and CDR2 YYEEEE. V lost 2 bases and J 3 bases, leaving 15 bases between the germline ends. This CDR3 contains 16 residues.

The chain recombines TRBV13 with TRBJ2-7, with TRBD1 identical over 10 bases. This CDR3 spans 14 amino acids. V gave up 5 bases and J gave up 3 bases; unmatched junction bases: 4. Per germline, CDR1 PRHDT and CDR2 FYEKMQ (reference sequence). DNA of the CDR3: TGTGCCAGCAGCCCGAGGACAGGGGGCTACGAGCAGTACTTC. It yields the protein CASSPRTGGYEQYF.

The chain uses TRBV9 and TRBJ2-4; no firm D call. CDR1 SGDLS and CDR2 YYNGEE come from the germline V gene. The CDR3 has 14 residues. Trimming took off 4 bases at V and 3 bases at J, with 11 bases between the two ends. CDR3 in DNA: TGTGCCAGCAGCCTCGACGGTTACAAAAACATTCAGTACTTC. This gives the protein CASSLDGYKNIQYF.

The chain joins TRBV7-3 to TRBJ2-3, with 9 bases matching TRBD2. The CDR3 has 16 residues. J lost 4 bases, V lost 2 bases, and 7 bases had no gene match. Germline lookup yields CDR1 SGHTA and CDR2 FQGTGA. CDR3 residues: CASSLGGTSTADTQYF. CDR3 bases: TGTGCCAGCAGCTTAGGCGGGACTAGCACGGCAGATACGCAGTATTTT.

The V gene is TRBV18, the J gene TRBJ2-2; D gene ambiguous. Trimming shortened V by 1 base and J by 3 bases, and 6 bases separated the two germline ends. The CDR3 runs to 14 residues. From germline, CDR1 is KGHSH and CDR2 LQKENI. In DNA form, the CDR3 reads TGTGCCAGCTCACCACGCCCAGACACCGGGGAGCTGTTTTTT. It yields the protein CASSPRPDTGELFF.